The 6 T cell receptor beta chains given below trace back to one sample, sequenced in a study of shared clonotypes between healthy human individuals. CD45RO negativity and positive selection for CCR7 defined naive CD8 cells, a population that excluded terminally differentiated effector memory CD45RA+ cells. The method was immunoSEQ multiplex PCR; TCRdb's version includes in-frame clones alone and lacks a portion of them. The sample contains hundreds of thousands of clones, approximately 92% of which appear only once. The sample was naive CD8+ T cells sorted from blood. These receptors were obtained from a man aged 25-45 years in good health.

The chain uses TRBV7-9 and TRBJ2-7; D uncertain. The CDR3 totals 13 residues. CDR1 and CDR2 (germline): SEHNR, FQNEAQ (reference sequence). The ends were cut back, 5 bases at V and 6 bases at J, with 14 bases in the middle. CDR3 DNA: TGTGCCAGCAGCCCCATTGATCGGCGCGAGCAGTACTTC. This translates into CASSPIDRREQYF.

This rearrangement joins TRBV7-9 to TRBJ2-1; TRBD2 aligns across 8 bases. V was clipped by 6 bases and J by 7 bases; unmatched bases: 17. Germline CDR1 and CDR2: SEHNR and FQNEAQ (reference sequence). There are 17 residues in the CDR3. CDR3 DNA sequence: TGTGCCAGCAGTCAAACCAGAGCGGGACTAGATAAAAATGAGCAGTTCTTC. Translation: CASSQTRAGLDKNEQFF.

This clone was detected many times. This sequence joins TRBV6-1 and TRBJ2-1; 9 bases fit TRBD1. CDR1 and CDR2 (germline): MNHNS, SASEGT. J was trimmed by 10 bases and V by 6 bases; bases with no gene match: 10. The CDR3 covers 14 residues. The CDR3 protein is CASREGQGGREQFF. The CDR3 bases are TGTGCCAGCAGAGAGGGACAGGGAGGGCGGGAGCAGTTCTTC.

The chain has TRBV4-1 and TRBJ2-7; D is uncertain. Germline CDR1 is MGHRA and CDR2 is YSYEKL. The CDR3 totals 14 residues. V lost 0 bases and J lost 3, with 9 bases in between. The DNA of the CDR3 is TGCGCCAGCAGCCAAGATTTCTCTGACTACGAGCAGTACTTC. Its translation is CASSQDFSDYEQYF.

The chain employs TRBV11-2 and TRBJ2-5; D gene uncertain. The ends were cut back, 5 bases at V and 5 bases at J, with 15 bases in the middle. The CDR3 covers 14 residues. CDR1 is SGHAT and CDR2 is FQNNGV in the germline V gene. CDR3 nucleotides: TGTGCCAGCAGCCCCGCCAGGCTCTGGGAGACCCAGTACTTC. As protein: CASSPARLWETQYF.

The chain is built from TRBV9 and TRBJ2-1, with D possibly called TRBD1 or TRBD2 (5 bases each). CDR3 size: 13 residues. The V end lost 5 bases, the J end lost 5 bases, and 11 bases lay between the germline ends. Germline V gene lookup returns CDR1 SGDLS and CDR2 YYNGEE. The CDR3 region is CASSDGAHNEQFF. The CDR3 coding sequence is TGTGCCAGCAGTGACGGGGCACACAATGAGCAGTTCTTC.